The source of this T cell receptor beta chain is a study of OX40 agonist ivuxolimab in advanced cancers. Study-level background: Patients enrolled in dose escalation were diagnosed with hepatocellular carcinoma, melanoma, renal cell or head and neck cancer. General study findings and limits: Average numbers of expanded clones were greater in CD8+ T cells than in CD4+.

CDR1 and CDR2 (germline): SGHDN, FVKESK. V was clipped by 1 base and J by 7 bases, with 11 bases between them. The CDR3 runs to 14 residues. Using immunoSEQ multiplex PCR, the repertoire was profiled, and TCRdb retains in-frame clones only, with some absent. The sample includes around 100,000 clones, around 90% of them seen just once. About this clone: Its antigen is currently unknown.

The sequences come from CD4+ or CD8+ T cells sorted from blood, collected in a trial of the OX40 agonist ivuxolimab. V gene TRBV14 combines with J gene TRBJ2-1, with a possible D match to TRBD1 (5 bases). The TCR comes from an adult with an advanced solid tumor such as melanoma, head and neck, liver or kidney cancer. DNA for the CDR3: TGTGCCAGCAGCCAAGTTTCAGGGTCGAATGAGCAGTTCTTC. Protein product: CASSQVSGSNEQFF.